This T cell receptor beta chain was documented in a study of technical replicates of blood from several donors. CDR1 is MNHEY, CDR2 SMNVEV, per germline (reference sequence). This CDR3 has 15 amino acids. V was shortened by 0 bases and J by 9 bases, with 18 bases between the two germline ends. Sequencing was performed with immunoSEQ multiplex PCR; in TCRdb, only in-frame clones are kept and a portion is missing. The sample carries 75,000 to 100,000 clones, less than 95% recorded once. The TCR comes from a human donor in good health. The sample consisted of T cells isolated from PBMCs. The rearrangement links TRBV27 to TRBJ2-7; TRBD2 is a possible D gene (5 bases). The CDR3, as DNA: TGTGCCAGCAGTTTATCAGGGAGTTTTTTAGTATGGCAGTACTTC. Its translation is CASSLSGSFLVWQYF.